This TCR beta chain came from a study of technical replicates of blood from several donors. Libraries were prepared by immunoSEQ multiplex PCR; TCRdb keeps only in-frame clonotypes and omits some of them. The sample records approximately 78,000 clones, 95% to 96% being singletons. The CDR3 extends over 17 amino acids. Germline lookup yields CDR1 MNHEY and CDR2 SMNVEV (reference sequence). V dropped 3 bases and J dropped 4 bases, with 18 bases sitting between them. This TCR came from a human donor in good health. The chain recombines TRBV27 with TRBJ2-2; tentative D call: TRBD1 (5 bases). The sequenced sample was T cells isolated from PBMCs. CDR3 in DNA: TGTGCCAGCAGTTTTTATTCCCCGACAGCTACCACCGGGGAGCTGTTTTTT. This translates into CASSFYSPTATTGELFF.